This T cell receptor (beta chain) came from a study of T cells in Graves' hyperthyroidism and ophthalmopathy. In its sample, this clonotype was seen many times. Its antigen remains unknown. Each person with ophthalmopathy scored at least 3 on the Clinical Activity Score, reached NOSPECS grade 4 or higher, and had been ill under 3 months. Patients were excluded for uncontrolled infection, other autoimmune disease, pregnancy or lactation. Using around 10 ml of fresh peripheral blood, PBMCs were prepared. Notes on the study in general: Using 13 V-J features, a model discriminated ophthalmopathy from stable hyperthyroidism.

The V and J ends lost 3 bases and 0 bases, in that order; junction bases with no gene match: 9. The CDR3 consists of 19 residues. RNA transcripts served as the template for amplifying TCR beta CDR3 regions. The study used the HTBI primer set for a first-round RT-PCR of the TCR CDR3. MiXCR, applied by TCRdb to the multiplex PCR reads, yields one record per CDR3 protein. The sample yields approximately 400,000 distinct CDR3 sequences, around an eighth seen once. The V and J genes are TRBV12-3 or TRBV12-4 and TRBJ2-3; 13 bases are a match to TRBD2. This sequence was found in a man in his forties or fifties with Graves' ophthalmopathy. Material for sequencing was blood. The CDR3 reads CASSFGTGTSGTSTDTQYF. In DNA, the CDR3 is TGTGCCAGCAGTTTTGGAACCGGGACTAGCGGGACTAGCACAGATACGCAGTATTTT.